This T cell receptor (beta chain) was sequenced for a study of blood T cells in healthy people across ages. The CDR3 loop spans 13 amino acids. CDR1 is MNHEY, CDR2 SVGEGT, per germline. A second PCR of 7 to 11 cycles used a sample-barcoded 5' primer and a J-beta primer mix. TCRdb re-called the 5' RACE reads through MiXCR, storing one row per CDR3 protein. The profile covers under 1,100,000 distinct CDR3 sequences, with about 23% appearing a single time and around 0.75% taken by the ten largest. These records were also assigned to another study, of T cells of mothers and their children. That investigation notes: Donation involved a few healthy Caucasian mothers and the six children that they had.

This receptor was taken from a girl aged 2 to 10 in good health. The sample taken for sequencing was blood. The genes are TRBV6-2 or TRBV6-3 and TRBJ2-5; maybe TRBD2 (5 bases). The J call is in doubt because the DNA end fits TRBJ2-7 better. The DNA of the CDR3 is TGTGCCAGCAGTTCCGCAGCGGTTTACGAGCAGTACTTC. Residues: CASSSAAVYEQYF.